The T cell receptor (beta chain) under discussion was sequenced for a study of patients and donors after allogeneic stem cell transplantation. With 5 bases clipped from V and 4 bases from J, the junction kept 13 bases outside the gene matches. The CDR3 consists of 16 residues. Germline CDR1 SGHTA, CDR2 FQGNSA. TCRdb analysed the RT-PCR reads with MiXCR anew, one entry per CDR3 protein. The sample has some 960,000 distinct CDR3 sequences; approximately 19% are singletons. This clonotype was obtained from a human donor who was either an allogeneic HSCT recipient or a stem cell or donor lymphocyte infusion donor (not recorded which). It is not recorded whose cells these are; they may come from a transplant donor. The chain employs TRBV7-2 and TRBJ1-2; TRBD1 agrees at 7 bases. Input material: blood, either unsorted or a sorted T cell fraction (not recorded which). CDR3 in amino acids: CASSPKRQGVFYGYTF. The CDR3 DNA reads TGTGCCAGCAGCCCGAAGAGACAGGGAGTCTTCTATGGCTACACCTTC.